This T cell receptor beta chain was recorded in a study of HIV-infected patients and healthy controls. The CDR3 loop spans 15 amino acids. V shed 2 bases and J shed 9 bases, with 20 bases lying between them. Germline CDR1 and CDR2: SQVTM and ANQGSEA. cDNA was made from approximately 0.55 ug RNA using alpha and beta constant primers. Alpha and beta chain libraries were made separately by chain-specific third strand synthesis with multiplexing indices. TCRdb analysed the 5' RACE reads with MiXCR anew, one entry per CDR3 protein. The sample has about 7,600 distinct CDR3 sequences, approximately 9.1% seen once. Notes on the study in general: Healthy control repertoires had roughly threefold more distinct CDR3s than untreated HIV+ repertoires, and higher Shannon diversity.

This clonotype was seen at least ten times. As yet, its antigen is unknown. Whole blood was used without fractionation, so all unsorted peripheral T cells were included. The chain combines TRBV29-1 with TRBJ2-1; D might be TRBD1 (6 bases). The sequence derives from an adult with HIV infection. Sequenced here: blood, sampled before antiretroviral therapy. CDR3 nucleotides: TGCAGCGTTGAAAACCTTGACTCGTTAGGGGGTGAGCAGTTCTTC. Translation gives CSVENLDSLGGEQFF.